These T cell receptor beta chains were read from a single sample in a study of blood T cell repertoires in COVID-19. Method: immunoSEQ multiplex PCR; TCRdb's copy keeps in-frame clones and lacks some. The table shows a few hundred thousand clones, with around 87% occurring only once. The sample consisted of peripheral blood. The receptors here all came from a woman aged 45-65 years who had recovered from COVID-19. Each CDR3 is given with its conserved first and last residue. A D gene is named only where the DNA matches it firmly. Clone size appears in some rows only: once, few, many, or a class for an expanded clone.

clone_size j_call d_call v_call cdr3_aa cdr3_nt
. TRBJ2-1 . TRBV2 CASSEGPYNEQFF TGTGCCAGCAGTGAAGGGCCTTACAATGAGCAGTTCTTC
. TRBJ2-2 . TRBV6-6 CASSYSLSAGELFF TGTGCCAGCAGTTACTCCCTTTCGGCCGGGGAGCTGTTTTTT
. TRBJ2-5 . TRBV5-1 CASSLESNQETQYF TGCGCCAGCAGCTTGGAAAGCAACCAAGAGACCCAGTACTTC
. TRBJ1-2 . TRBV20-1 CSAGVGYGYTF TGCAGTGCAGGGGTTGGCTATGGCTACACCTTC
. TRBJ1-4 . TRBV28 CASRDQNEKLFF TGTGCCAGCAGAGATCAGAATGAAAAACTGTTTTTT
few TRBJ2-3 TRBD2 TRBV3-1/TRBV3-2 CASSRTSGRRSDTQYF TGTGCCAGCAGCCGGACTAGCGGGAGGAGGTCAGATACGCAGTATTTT
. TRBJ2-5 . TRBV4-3 CASSQDRGTQYF TGCGCCAGCAGCCAAGATCGCGGGACCCAGTACTTC
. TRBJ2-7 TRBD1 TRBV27 CASSLYGTGGREQYF TGTGCCAGCAGTTTATATGGGACAGGGGGAAGGGAGCAGTACTTC
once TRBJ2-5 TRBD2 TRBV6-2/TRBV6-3 CASSLAGGVRETQYF TGTGCCAGCAGTCTAGCGGGGGGGGTCCGGGAGACCCAGTACTTC
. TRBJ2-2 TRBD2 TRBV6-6 CASSYRGAGELFF TGTGCCAGCAGTTATCGGGGGGCCGGGGAGCTGTTTTTT
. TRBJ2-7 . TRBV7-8 CASSSGGGVAYEQYF TGTGCCAGCAGCTCCGGAGGGGGGGTCGCCTACGAGCAGTACTTC
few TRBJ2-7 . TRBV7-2 CASGPGQGVHEQYF TGTGCCAGCGGCCCCGGGCAGGGCGTCCACGAGCAGTACTTC
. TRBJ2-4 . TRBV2 CASGGRAVDRPLAKNIQYF TGTGCCAGCGGTGGGAGAGCGGTCGATAGGCCTCTAGCCAAAAACATTCAGTACTTC
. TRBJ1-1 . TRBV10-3 CAISESGGKATEAFF TGTGCCATCAGTGAGTCGGGGGGGAAGGCCACTGAAGCTTTCTTT
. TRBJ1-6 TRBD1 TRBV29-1 CSAARDRYHDKISPLHF TGCAGCGCTGCGAGGGACAGGTACCATGACAAAATTTCACCCCTCCACTTT
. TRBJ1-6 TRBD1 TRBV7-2 CASSLGTGEARSPLHF TGTGCCAGCAGCTTAGGGACAGGGGAGGCGCGCTCACCCCTCCACTTT
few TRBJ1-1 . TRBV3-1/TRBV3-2 CASSRAGTNTEAFF TGTGCCAGCAGCCGGGCCGGGACTAACACTGAAGCTTTCTTT
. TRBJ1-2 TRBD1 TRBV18 CASSPLADRSNYGYTF TGTGCCAGCTCACCCCTGGCGGACAGGAGTAACTATGGCTACACCTTC
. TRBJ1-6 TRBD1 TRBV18 CASSPTGTGDSPLHF TGTGCCAGCTCACCTACCGGGACAGGGGATTCACCCCTCCACTTT
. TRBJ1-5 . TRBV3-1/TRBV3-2 CASSQPPDQPQHF TGTGCCAGCAGCCAACCACCGGATCAGCCCCAGCATTTT
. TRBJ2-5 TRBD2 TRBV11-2 CASSTNRQREGETQYF TGTGCCAGCAGCACCAATCGACAGCGGGAGGGAGAGACCCAGTACTTC
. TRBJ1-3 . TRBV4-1 CASSLLTRQPGNTIYF TGCGCCAGCAGCCTCTTAACCCGACAGCCTGGAAACACCATATATTTT
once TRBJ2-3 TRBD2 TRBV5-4 CASSLSSGPTDTQYF TGTGCCAGCAGCTTATCTAGCGGGCCCACAGATACGCAGTATTTT
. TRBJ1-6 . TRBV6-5 CATRGGSNSPLHF TGTGCCACCCGAGGAGGGTCTAATTCACCCCTCCACTTT
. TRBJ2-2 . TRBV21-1 CASSKARPRGSTGELFF TGTGCCAGCAGCAAAGCGCGGCCGAGAGGGAGCACCGGGGAGCTGTTTTTT
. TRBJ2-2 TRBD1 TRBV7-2 CASSLGPQGAPRGELFF TGTGCCAGCAGCCTAGGCCCCCAGGGGGCTCCCAGGGGGGAGCTGTTTTTT
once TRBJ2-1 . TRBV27 CASKANRGYNEQFF TGTGCCAGCAAGGCGAACCGGGGATACAATGAGCAGTTCTTC
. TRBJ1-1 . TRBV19 CASRRDRNTEAFF TGTGCCAGTAGGCGGGACCGCAACACTGAAGCTTTCTTT